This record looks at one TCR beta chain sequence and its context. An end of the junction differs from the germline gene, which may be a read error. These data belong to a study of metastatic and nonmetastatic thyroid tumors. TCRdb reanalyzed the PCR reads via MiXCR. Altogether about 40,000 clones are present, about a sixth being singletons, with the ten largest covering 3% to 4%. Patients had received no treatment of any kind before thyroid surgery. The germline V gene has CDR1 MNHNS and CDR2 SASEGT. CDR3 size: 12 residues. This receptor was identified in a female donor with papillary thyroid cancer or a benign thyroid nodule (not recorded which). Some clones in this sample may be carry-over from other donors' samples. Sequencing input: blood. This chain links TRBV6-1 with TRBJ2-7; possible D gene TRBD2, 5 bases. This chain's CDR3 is CVSTGVVREQYF. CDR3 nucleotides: TGTGTCAGCACCGGGGTCGTCCGCGAGCAGTACTTC.